The text below deals with one TCR beta chain. This specimen comes from a study of CD8 T cells in Susac syndrome. After extraction with the RNeasy kit, roughly 0.45 to 1 ug of the RNA was reverse transcribed using random hexamers. TCRdb recomputed calls from the immunoSEQ multiplex PCR reads with MiXCR, one row per CDR3 protein. The sample gives 150,000 or so distinct CDR3 sequences, less than 97% of which show up once; roughly 0.16% is in the top ten. Germline V CDR1 and CDR2: LNHNV, YYDKDF (reference sequence). V was cut by 1 base and J by 5 bases, with 11 bases left in between. CDR3 length: 14 residues.

The chain joins TRBV15 to TRBJ1-1, with D perhaps matching TRBD1 (5 bases). Sequencing input: CD8+ T cells from PBMCs. This receptor was taken from a human donor with multiple sclerosis. As DNA, the CDR3 is TGTGCCACCAGCAGAGCCCAGGGTGGTACTGAAGCTTTCTTT. Amino acid sequence: CATSRAQGGTEAFF.